These 21 T cell receptor beta chains were sequenced from one sample in a study of T-cell memory formation after mild COVID-19. One entry per CDR3 protein, called by TCRdb with MiXCR from the 5' RACE reads. The profile shows over 400,000 distinct CDR3 sequences, less than 25% of them singletons. Source material: PBMCs or a T cell subset sorted from them (not recorded which). These receptors were obtained from an adult woman who had mild COVID-19 (a few samples of this study predate the infection). Cell type and time point are not known.

V is TRBV6-5 and J is TRBJ2-2; TRBD2 matches 10 bases. CDR3 length: 17 residues. V dropped 6 bases and J dropped 0; count of bases not matched to a gene: 7. In germline, CDR1 is MNHEY, CDR2 SVGAGI. CDR3 sequence: CASRTVLAGANTGELFF. The CDR3 nucleotides read TGTGCCAGCAGAACCGTCCTAGCGGGGGCGAACACCGGGGAGCTGTTTTTT.

In this sample, this clonotype turned up a few times. The rearrangement uses TRBV20-1 and TRBJ2-5, with 8 bases matching TRBD1. V dropped 5 bases and J dropped 0; count of bases not matched to a gene: 5. This CDR3 is 14 amino acids long. Per germline, CDR1 DFQATT and CDR2 SNEGSKA (reference sequence). The CDR3: CSAGQGLHQETQYF. The CDR3 DNA follows: TGCAGTGCTGGACAGGGCCTCCACCAAGAGACCCAGTACTTC.

In this sample, this clonotype turned up a few times. V usage is TRBV7-9 and J usage is TRBJ2-6; TRBD2 might be the D (5 bases). Trimming removed 1 base from V and 5 bases from J, with 9 bases in between. The CDR3 extends over 15 amino acids. CDR1 and CDR2 from the germline V gene are SEHNR and FQNEAQ (reference sequence). The CDR3 loop is CASSLDRGWANVLTF. In DNA, the CDR3 is TGTGCCAGCAGCTTAGACCGGGGATGGGCCAACGTCCTGACTTTC.

The V call is TRBV7-6, the J call TRBJ2-5, with unresolved D. The CDR3 covers 12 residues. CDR1 is SGHVS and CDR2 is FNYEAQ in the germline V gene. Trimming took 3 bases from V and 5 from J, leaving 7 bases between them. In DNA, the CDR3 is TGTGCCAGCAGCTTTCCGCTTGAGACCCAGTACTTC. Its translation is CASSFPLETQYF.

The chain uses TRBV11-2 and TRBJ2-1; TRBD2 matches 9 bases. Germline V gene sequence: CDR1 SGHAT, CDR2 FQNNGV. The CDR3 is 17 amino acids. V shed 5 bases and J 8 bases; nucleotides not matched to a gene: 16. DNA for the CDR3: TGTGCCAGCAGCATCAGTCCCCGGGCGGGAGGGCACGATGAGCAGTTCTTC. Protein: CASSISPRAGGHDEQFF.

This chain joins TRBV29-1 and TRBJ2-7, with 9 bases aligning to TRBD1. J was trimmed by 7 bases and V by 8 bases; bases with no gene match: 12. The CDR3 covers 13 residues. CDR1 and CDR2 (germline): SQVTM, ANQGSEA. CDR3 in DNA: TGCAGCTCTTCCGGGACAGGGTCGGGGGAGCAGTACTTC. It is translated as CSSSGTGSGEQYF.

Remarks on this clonotype: No conserved phenylalanine or tryptophan ends this CDR3, so it is likely a read error. V is TRBV11-2 and J is TRBJ2-7; TRBD1 aligns across 7 bases. V lost 2 bases, J lost 2 bases, and 6 bases stayed unmatched. Germline V gives CDR1 SGHAT, CDR2 FQNNGV. The CDR3 totals 15 residues. The DNA of the CDR3 is TGTGCCAGCAGCTTACAGGGACAGATAACCTACGAGCAGTACCTC. Translation gives CASSLQGQITYEQYL.

In this sample, this clonotype turned up once. The chain employs TRBV18 and TRBJ1-4, with a tentative D call TRBD1 (6 bases). CDR1 and CDR2 from the germline V gene are KGHSH and LQKENI. With 3 bases removed from V and 4 bases from J, the gap between germline ends came to 18 bases. The CDR3 consists of 17 residues. CDR3 sequence (DNA): TGTGCCAGCTCACCGTCCATTGGGGGCAGCAATAATGAAAAACTGTTTTTT. Amino acid sequence: CASSPSIGGSNNEKLFF.

In this sample, this clonotype turned up a few times. The chain links TRBV3-1 to TRBJ2-3; D call uncertain. CDR3 size: 14 residues. The V end was cut by 0 bases, the J end by 6 bases, with 10 bases between. CDR1 is LGHDT, CDR2 YNNKEL, per germline (reference sequence). The CDR3 loop reads CASSQDWVSDTQYF. The CDR3 nucleotides are TGTGCCAGCAGCCAAGATTGGGTTAGCGATACGCAGTATTTT.

The chain uses TRBV7-8 and TRBJ2-3; the match to TRBD1 covers 7 bases. Germline loops: CDR1 SGHVS, CDR2 FQNEAQ. The CDR3 is made up of 14 amino acids. V dropped 8 bases and J dropped 2; count of bases not matched to a gene: 7. CDR3 protein: CASRRDRYTDTQYF. The CDR3 DNA is TGTGCCAGCCGCAGGGACAGATACACAGATACGCAGTATTTT.

The chain links TRBV29-1 to TRBJ2-5, with 12 nucleotides matching TRBD2. This CDR3 is built from 17 residues. The V gene's germline CDR1 is SQVTM and CDR2 ANQGSEA. The V and J ends lost 6 bases and 3 bases, in that order; junction bases with no gene match: 14. The CDR3 nucleotides are TGCAGCGTGGGGGACCCTAGACTAGCGGGGGTAGAAGAGACCCAGTACTTC. As protein: CSVGDPRLAGVEETQYF.

With regard to this clonotype: Because it lacks the conserved phenylalanine or tryptophan at the end, this CDR3 is likely a read error. The chain couples TRBV18 to TRBJ2-1, with D possibly being TRBD1 (6 bases). The germline V gene encodes CDR1 KGHSH and CDR2 LQKENI. V lost 3 bases and J 7 bases, leaving 13 bases between the germline ends. The CDR3 runs to 14 residues. CDR3 nucleotides: TGTGCCAGCTCACCTTCGGACAGCATAAATGAGCAGTTCCTC. Amino acids: CASSPSDSINEQFL.

This clonotype was counted a few times. The chain uses TRBV16 and TRBJ2-5, with D possibly TRBD2 on 5 matching bases. Germline V gives CDR1 KGHSY, CDR2 FQNENV. The V end was cut by 2 bases, the J end by 2 bases, with 9 bases between. The CDR3 contains 14 residues. The CDR3 nucleotides are TGTGCCAGCAGCCAACTTAGCGTTCAAGAGACCCAGTACTTC. As protein: CASSQLSVQETQYF. Full variable domain (missing parts from reference TRBV16 and TRBJ2-5): GEEVAQTPKHLVRGEGQKAKLYCAPIKGHSYVFWYQQVLKNEFKFLISFQNENVFDETGMPKERFSAKCLPNSPCSLEIQATKLEDSAVYFCASSQLSVQETQYFGPGTRLLVL.

This chain uses TRBV12-3 or TRBV12-4 with TRBJ1-1; 7 bases are shared with TRBD1. V trimming: 6 bases; J trimming: 4 bases; junction bases outside the gene matches: 11. The CDR3 has 15 residues. CDR3 coding DNA: TGTGCCAGCAGAAATAAAGGGGGCGCAGGCACTGAAGCTTTCTTT. Translation gives CASRNKGGAGTEAFF.

This clonotype was seen a handful of times. This rearrangement joins TRBV2 to TRBJ2-3, with no clear D. Germline V CDR1 and CDR2: SNHLY, FYNNEI. V was cut by 9 bases and J by 6 bases, with 16 bases left in between. This CDR3 contains 13 residues. This CDR3 reads CASLSPRADTQYF. CDR3 DNA: TGTGCCAGTTTATCCCCCCGCGCGGATACGCAGTATTTT.

There are a few counts of this clonotype. The chain's CDR3 is CASSYQGLATDTQYF. The CDR3 region has the DNA TGTGCCAGCAGTTACCAGGGACTAGCGACAGATACGCAGTATTTT. The J gene is TRBJ2-3, the V gene TRBV6-5; 10 nucleotides match TRBD2. The junction had 2 bases not matched to a gene; V was cut back by 2 bases and J by 3 bases. CDR1 MNHEY and CDR2 SVGAGI come from the germline V gene. The CDR3 consists of 15 residues.

The genes are TRBV6-2 or TRBV6-3 and TRBJ1-1; 7 bases are a match to TRBD1. This CDR3 comprises 14 residues. Trimming cost V 4 bases and J 5 bases; bases outside gene matches: 7. Germline-derived CDR1 and CDR2 are MNHEY and SVGEGT. The DNA for the CDR3 is TGTGCCAGCAGTTCGGGACAGATCTTAACTGAAGCTTTCTTT. Protein product: CASSSGQILTEAFF.

In this sample, this clonotype turned up a few times. V and J are TRBV7-6 and TRBJ1-4; D unresolved. This CDR3 spans 15 amino acids. V shed 1 base and J shed 5 bases, with 11 bases lying between them. Germline values: CDR1 SGHVS, CDR2 FNYEAQ. The CDR3 sequence is CASSLDPGWNEKLFF. The CDR3 nucleotides are TGTGCCAGCAGCTTAGACCCAGGTTGGAATGAAAAACTGTTTTTT. The variable domain in full, completed from reference TRBV7-6 and TRBJ1-4, reads GAGVSQSPRYKVTKRGQDVALRCDPISGHVSLYWYRQALGQGPEFLTYFNYEAQQDKSGLPNDRFSAERPEGSISTLTIQRTEQRDSAMYRCASSLDPGWNEKLFFGSGTQLSVL.

V and J are TRBV7-2 and TRBJ2-3; perhaps D is TRBD1 or TRBD2 (5 bases each). The CDR3 is 14 amino acids. The V end lost 2 bases, the J end lost 5 bases, and 11 bases lay between the germline ends. The germline gives CDR1 SGHTA, CDR2 FQGNSA. CDR3 nucleotides: TGTGCCAGCAGCTTAAGCACGGGGCAAGATACGCAGTATTTT. It encodes CASSLSTGQDTQYF.

This clonotype was seen only a few times. V usage is TRBV5-1 and J usage is TRBJ2-7, with 10 bases aligning to TRBD1. The length of the CDR3 is 18 residues. CDR1 is SGHRS, CDR2 YFSETQ, per germline. V dropped 4 bases and J dropped 1; count of bases not matched to a gene: 14. CDR3 residues: CASSLIPLGQGLSYEQYF. As DNA, the CDR3 is TGCGCCAGCAGCCTCATTCCCTTGGGACAGGGGCTTTCCTACGAGCAGTACTTC.

This clonotype was seen a few times. The chain carries TRBV9 and TRBJ1-1, with TRBD1 matching over 8 bases. CDR1 and CDR2 (germline): SGDLS, YYNGEE. V shed 4 bases and J 4 bases; nucleotides not matched to a gene: 12. The CDR3 sequence is 16 residues long. CDR3 protein: CASSPRDRGGITEAFF. The CDR3 DNA reads as TGTGCCAGCAGCCCCAGAGACAGGGGCGGGATCACTGAAGCTTTCTTT. The entire variable domain, with the rest obtained from reference TRBV9 and TRBJ1-1, is as follows: DSGVTQTPKHLITATGQRVTLRCSPRSGDLSVYWYQQSLDQGLQFLIQYYNGEERAKGNILERFSAQQFPDLHSELNLSSLELGDSALYFCASSPRDRGGITEAFFGQGTRLTVV.